This TCR beta chain was found in a study of T cells in Graves' hyperthyroidism and ophthalmopathy. RNA transcripts were the template for amplifying TCR beta CDR3 regions. The HTBI primer set drove a first-round RT-PCR of the TCR CDR3. TCRdb reanalysed the multiplex PCR reads using MiXCR and keeps one entry per CDR3 protein. Of about 760,000 distinct CDR3 sequences in the sample, 35% were seen once. CDR1 MGHDK and CDR2 SYGVNS come from the germline V gene. The CDR3 loop spans 15 amino acids. The junction had 5 bases not matched to a gene; V was cut back by 1 base and J by 5 bases. What was sequenced was blood. V gene TRBV25-1 combines with J gene TRBJ2-5, with 9 bases lining up with TRBD1. The origin of this receptor is a woman aged 40 to 55 with Graves' hyperthyroidism. The CDR3 sequence is CASSELGQGEETQYF. The CDR3 DNA follows: TGTGCCAGCAGTGAATTGGGACAGGGAGAGGAGACCCAGTACTTC. The entire variable domain, with the rest obtained from reference TRBV25-1 and TRBJ2-5, is as follows: EADIYQTPRYLVIGTGKKITLECSQTMGHDKMYWYQQDPGMELHLIHYSYGVNSTEKGDLSSESTVSRIRTEHFPLTLESARPSHTSQYLCASSELGQGEETQYFGPGTRLLVL.